These 30 T cell receptor beta chains share one sample of origin, sequenced in a study of blood T cell repertoires in COVID-19. TCRdb's table, derived via immunoSEQ multiplex PCR, lists solely in-frame clones and lacks some. Among approximately 90,000 clones, over 70% were seen once, and the ten largest hold around 25%. The sequenced sample was peripheral blood. Every receptor here comes from an elderly man with active or convalescent COVID-19.

The chain joins TRBV27 to TRBJ2-1, with 14 nucleotides matching TRBD2. In germline, CDR1 is MNHEY, CDR2 SMNVEV (reference sequence). CDR3 length equals 16 residues. The V gene end was trimmed by 5 bases and the J gene end by 3 bases; junction bases not matched to a gene: 3. The CDR3 sequence is CASSPGLAGDYNEQFF. Here the CDR3 DNA reads TGTGCCAGCAGTCCGGGACTAGCGGGGGACTACAATGAGCAGTTCTTC.

The CDR3 coding sequence is TGTGCCAGCAGCTTAGGGGGAGGGAACTATCCAGATACGCAGTATTTT. Translation: CASSLGGGNYPDTQYF. This chain joins TRBV7-9 and TRBJ2-3; 7 nucleotides line up with TRBD2. V trimming: 1 base; J trimming: 4 bases; junction bases outside the gene matches: 8. CDR3 length equals 16 residues. Looked up from germline, CDR1 is SEHNR and CDR2 is FQNEAQ (reference sequence).

V is TRBV19 and J is TRBJ1-3; 8 nucleotides agree with TRBD1. The CDR3 consists of 14 residues. Germline V gene lookup returns CDR1 LNHDA and CDR2 SQIVND (reference sequence). Germline trimming cut 5 bases from V and 8 bases from J; bases unmatched to any gene: 8. The CDR3 nucleotides are TGTGCCAGTAGTCCGGACAGGGAGGTGGACACCATATATTTT. Protein product: CASSPDREVDTIYF. Complete variable domain (other parts from reference TRBV19 and TRBJ1-3): DGGITQSPKYLFRKEGQNVTLSCEQNLNHDAMYWYRQDPGQGLRLIYYSQIVNDFQKGDIAEGYSVSREKKESFPLTVTSAQKNPTAFYLCASSPDREVDTIYFGEGSWLTVV.

This clone was counted only a few times. The rearrangement joins TRBV7-9 to TRBJ1-5; D call uncertain. The CDR3 covers 13 residues. The ends were cut back, 6 bases at V and 0 bases at J, with 6 bases in the middle. The V gene's germline CDR1 is SEHNR and CDR2 FQNEAQ (reference sequence). The CDR3 loop is CASRASSNQPQHF. The DNA for the CDR3 is TGTGCCAGCAGGGCTAGTAGCAATCAGCCCCAGCATTTT.

This sequence joins TRBV4-1 and TRBJ2-1, with 8 bases aligning to TRBD2. The junction had 7 bases not matched to a gene; V was cut back by 5 bases and J by 4 bases. The CDR3 has 15 amino acids. CDR1 is MGHRA and CDR2 is YSYEKL in the germline V gene. The CDR3 region is CASSKRGPPYNEQFF. As DNA, the CDR3 is TGCGCCAGCAGCAAGCGGGGGCCCCCTTACAATGAGCAGTTCTTC.

This chain connects TRBV7-9 to TRBJ1-4; TRBD1 matches 8 bases. CDR1 is SEHNR and CDR2 is FQNEAQ in the germline V gene (reference sequence). This CDR3 contains 14 residues. Germline trimming cut 4 bases from V and 3 bases from J; bases unmatched to any gene: 1. The CDR3 coding sequence is TGTGCCAGCAGCTCGACAGGGGCTAATGAAAAACTGTTTTTT. Its protein product is CASSSTGANEKLFF.

This chain connects TRBV10-3 to TRBJ2-7; D uncertain. The germline V and J ends were trimmed by 2 bases and 0 bases, with 14 bases remaining between them. Germline loops: CDR1 ENHRY, CDR2 SYGVKD. The CDR3 sequence is 16 residues long. In nucleotides, the CDR3 is TGTGCCATCAGTGAGCCCAGTGGGCAGAGCTCCTACGAGCAGTACTTC. It specifies CAISEPSGQSSYEQYF.

The rearrangement links TRBV7-9 to TRBJ2-7, with 9 bases that match TRBD2. Trimming took 5 bases from V and 0 from J; bases not matched to a gene: 5. The CDR3 has 15 residues. Germline assignment: CDR1 SEHNR and CDR2 FQNEAQ (reference sequence). The CDR3 sequence: CASSPTSGSSYEQYF. CDR3 sequence (DNA): TGTGCCAGCAGCCCGACTAGCGGTTCCTCCTACGAGCAGTACTTC. Based on the CDR3 plus reference TRBV7-9 and TRBJ2-7, the full variable domain is DTGVSQNPRHKITKRGQNVTFRCDPISEHNRLYWYRQTLGQGPEFLTYFQNEAQLEKSRLLSDRFSAERPKGSFSTLEIQRTEQGDSAMYLCASSPTSGSSYEQYFGPGTRLTVT.

The V and J genes are TRBV7-3 and TRBJ2-3, with TRBD2 matching 10 bases. Germline V gives CDR1 SGHTA, CDR2 FQGTGA. This CDR3 has 15 amino acids. With V trimmed by 4 bases and J by 4 bases, 5 bases remained unmatched. The CDR3 sequence is CASSSSGGAADTQYF. The CDR3 coding sequence is TGTGCCAGCAGCTCAAGCGGGGGGGCAGCAGATACGCAGTATTTT.

This chain uses TRBV10-3 with TRBJ2-3; 12 bases map to TRBD1. Germline V gene sequence: CDR1 ENHRY, CDR2 SYGVKD. The CDR3 runs 19 residues. V was pared by 5 bases and J by 4 bases, with 16 bases of the junction left unmatched. CDR3 protein: CAISSSGPGTGGRPDTQYF. CDR3 bases: TGTGCCATCAGTTCCTCGGGTCCCGGGACAGGGGGCAGGCCAGATACGCAGTATTTT.

The genes are TRBV7-8 and TRBJ2-1, with D possibly TRBD2 on 6 matching bases. The V and J ends lost 6 bases and 9 bases respectively, with 15 bases between them. Per the germline V gene, CDR1 is SGHVS and CDR2 is FQNEAQ. This CDR3 comprises 13 residues. CDR3 in DNA: TGTGCCAGCAGTCCAATCCTGGGGGGTGAGCAGTTCTTC. Protein sequence: CASSPILGGEQFF.

In its sample, this clone was seen once. The rearrangement links TRBV7-6 to TRBJ2-2, with 7 bases aligning to TRBD1. This CDR3 is 16 amino acids long. V trimming: 5 bases; J trimming: 1 base; junction bases outside the gene matches: 7. Germline-derived CDR1 and CDR2 are SGHVS and FNYEAQ. The CDR3, as DNA: TGTGCCAGCAGCGAGACGACAGGGCTGAACACCGGGGAGCTGTTTTTT. It encodes CASSETTGLNTGELFF.

The rearrangement links TRBV11-2 to TRBJ2-5; D remains unclear. Looked up from germline, CDR1 is SGHAT and CDR2 is FQNNGV. V lost 4 bases, J lost 5 bases, and 11 bases lay in between. CDR3 length: 13 residues. The CDR3 DNA reads as TGTGCCAGCAGCTGGGCCCCTGGGGAGACCCAGTACTTC. Translating gives CASSWAPGETQYF.

The V and J genes are TRBV7-7 and TRBJ2-2, with a tentative D call TRBD1 (5 bases). Germline CDR1 SSHAT, CDR2 FNYEAQ (reference sequence). CDR3 length: 15 amino acids. V lost 4 bases to trimming and J lost 5 bases, with 14 bases between them. The CDR3 is CASSSGHASTGELFF. The CDR3 region has the DNA TGTGCCAGCAGCTCTGGACATGCCTCGACCGGGGAGCTGTTTTTT.

This chain joins TRBV19 and TRBJ1-3; TRBD1 is a possible D gene (5 bases). CDR3 length equals 16 residues. The germline V gene has CDR1 LNHDA and CDR2 SQIVND (reference sequence). V gave up 3 bases and J gave up 3 bases, with 15 bases separating them. Written as DNA, the CDR3 is TGTGCCAGTAGTATTCGGGGGAGTGCTGGTGGAAACACCATATATTTT. Protein sequence: CASSIRGSAGGNTIYF.

The chain couples TRBV28 to TRBJ1-6, with D hard to call. Trimming left V 5 bases short and J 11 bases short, with 16 bases between. This CDR3 contains 14 residues. Per germline, CDR1 MDHEN and CDR2 SYDVKM. This CDR3 is CASSPREGWTPLHF. The CDR3 region has the DNA TGTGCCAGCAGTCCCCGGGAGGGATGGACACCCCTCCACTTT.

The rearrangement links TRBV19 to TRBJ2-5; D gene uncertain. This CDR3 has 13 residues. Trimming shortened V by 11 bases and J by 8 bases, and 21 bases separated the two germline ends. CDR1 LNHDA and CDR2 SQIVND come from the germline V gene (reference sequence). The CDR3 is CAVSDIDSPTQYF. CDR3 in DNA: TGTGCCGTTTCAGATATAGACTCCCCCACCCAGTACTTC. Full variable domain (rest looked up from reference TRBV19 and TRBJ2-5): DGGITQSPKYLFRKEGQNVTLSCEQNLNHDAMYWYRQDPGQGLRLIYYSQIVNDFQKGDIAEGYSVSREKKESFPLTVTSAQKNPTAFYLCAVSDIDSPTQYFGPGTRLLVL.

The chain employs TRBV5-1 and TRBJ1-3; D may be TRBD1 (5 bases). The CDR3 is 18 amino acids. The V end lost 0 bases, the J end lost 4 bases, and 20 bases lay between the germline ends. Germline lookup yields CDR1 SGHRS and CDR2 YFSETQ. The DNA of the CDR3 is TGCGCCAGCAGCTTGGACAGCCCTCGAGGCAGGGCGGGAAACACCATATATTTT. Translating it yields CASSLDSPRGRAGNTIYF.

This chain connects TRBV2 to TRBJ1-1; D perhaps matches TRBD1 (5 bases). Trimming removed 6 bases at V and 8 bases at J, with 13 bases between. Germline loops: CDR1 SNHLY, CDR2 FYNNEI. The CDR3 contains 12 residues. Written as DNA, the CDR3 is TGTGCCAGCAGGGACACTAACGTCGAAGCTTTCTTT. This sequence encodes CASRDTNVEAFF.

A note on this clone: At the DNA level, this CDR3 is encoded by other sequences in the same sample as well. V is TRBV11-2 and J is TRBJ1-1; D is unresolved. Germline values: CDR1 SGHAT, CDR2 FQNNGV. The CDR3 runs to 13 residues. Trimming stripped 0 bases from V and 3 bases from J, with 5 bases between. CDR3 nucleotides: TGTGCCAGCAGCTTAGACCGGGACACTGAAGCTTTCTTT. This codes for CASSLDRDTEAFF.

CDR3 in amino acids: CASSNRTGTLYGYTF. The CDR3 bases are TGTGCCAGCAGTAATCGAACCGGGACTTTATATGGCTACACCTTC. This chain uses TRBV6-2 or TRBV6-3 with TRBJ1-2; possibly TRBD1 for D (5 bases). The germline gives CDR1 MNHEY, CDR2 SVGEGT. V was shortened by 5 bases and J by 5 bases, with 18 bases between the two germline ends. The CDR3 spans 15 residues.

The chain is built from TRBV21-1 and TRBJ1-1; the table's TRBD1 call for D was not verified on the DNA. TRBV21-1 has pseudogene status. The CDR3 totals 14 residues. CDR3 in DNA: TGTGCCAGCTTGGGGCAGGGCATCTTGGCTGAAGCTTTCTTT. It yields the protein CASLGQGILAEAFF.

The chain employs TRBV15 and TRBJ2-3, with D tentatively TRBD1 (5 bases). The CDR3 is 15 residues long. Germline CDR1 is LNHNV and CDR2 is YYDKDF (reference sequence). V dropped 0 bases and J dropped 3 bases, with 10 bases sitting between them. The CDR3 spells CATSREDRPTDTQYF. DNA of the CDR3: TGTGCCACCAGCAGAGAAGACAGACCGACAGATACGCAGTATTTT.

The chain links TRBV28 to TRBJ1-3, with D maybe TRBD1 (5 bases). The V and J ends lost 6 bases and 0 bases respectively, with 6 bases between them. CDR3 length equals 13 residues. CDR1 is MDHEN and CDR2 is SYDVKM in the germline V gene. The CDR3 DNA is TGTGCCAGCAGCAGGGCCTCTGGAAACACCATATATTTT. Encoded protein: CASSRASGNTIYF. Using reference TRBV28 and TRBJ1-3 for the parts outside the CDR3, the full variable domain is DVKVTQSSRYLVKRTGEKVFLECVQDMDHENMFWYRQDPGLGLRLIYFSYDVKMKEKGDIPEGYSVSREKKERFSLILESASTNQTSMYLCASSRASGNTIYFGEGSWLTVV.

The CDR3 here is CASRNTRNTEAFF. In nucleotides, the CDR3 is TGTGCCAGCAGAAACACAAGGAACACTGAAGCTTTCTTT. The rearrangement uses TRBV6-5 and TRBJ1-1; D gene unclear. The CDR3 totals 13 residues. V lost 6 bases to trimming and J lost 1 base, with 9 bases between them. Germline loops: CDR1 MNHEY, CDR2 SVGAGI.

CDR3 region: CASSRAGGGEKLFF. CDR3 DNA sequence: TGTGCCAGCAGTCGTGCAGGGGGTGGTGAAAAACTGTTTTTT. J is TRBJ1-4 and V is TRBV28; TRBD1 matches 7 bases. The germline gives CDR1 MDHEN, CDR2 SYDVKM. Trimming removed 5 bases from V and 7 bases from J; junction bases left unmatched: 7. The CDR3 loop spans 14 amino acids.

The genes are TRBV2 and TRBJ1-1, with 9 bases fitting TRBD1. In germline, CDR1 is SNHLY, CDR2 FYNNEI. The junction had 7 bases not matched to a gene; V was cut back by 5 bases and J by 6 bases. This CDR3 is 14 amino acids long. This CDR3 is CASSLNRQGAEAFF. CDR3 DNA: TGTGCCAGCAGTCTCAACAGACAGGGGGCTGAAGCTTTCTTT. Together with reference TRBV2 and TRBJ1-1, the CDR3 gives the full variable domain: EPEVTQTPSHQVTQMGQEVILRCVPISNHLYFYWYRQILGQKVEFLVSFYNNEISEKSEIFDDQFSVERPDGSNFTLKIRSTKLEDSAMYFCASSLNRQGAEAFFGQGTRLTVV.

This chain connects TRBV5-1 to TRBJ1-5, with D possibly matching TRBD1 (6 bases). V lost 4 bases and J lost 4, with 15 bases in between. Germline CDR1 SGHRS, CDR2 YFSETQ. The CDR3 runs 15 residues. Written as DNA, the CDR3 is TGCGCCAGCAGCCGGGACAACGGACCGAATCAGCCCCAGCATTTT. This translates into CASSRDNGPNQPQHF.

The rearrangement links TRBV27 to TRBJ2-7; TRBD2 is a possible D gene (6 bases). Per germline, CDR1 MNHEY and CDR2 SMNVEV (reference sequence). The CDR3 is made up of 16 amino acids. The germline V and J ends were trimmed by 3 bases and 6 bases, with 21 bases remaining between them. CDR3 coding DNA: TGTGCCAGCAGTTTTACTGGACAACCGGGACTCCTCGAGCAGTACTTC. It yields the protein CASSFTGQPGLLEQYF.

The chain is built from TRBV11-2 and TRBJ2-5; tentatively, D is TRBD1 (6 bases). Germline V lookup: CDR1 SGHAT, CDR2 FQNNGV. Trimming removed 4 bases from V and 6 bases from J, with 18 bases in between. CDR3 length: 15 residues. DNA for the CDR3: TGTGCCAGCAGCTCCGAGGCTACAGGGTTACAGACCCAGTACTTC. Translated, it gives CASSSEATGLQTQYF.